This T cell receptor (beta chain) was found in a study of T cell responses to AZD1222 COVID-19 vaccine. This clone came up once. Produced via immunoSEQ multiplex PCR; TCRdb's table is partial and in-frame only. The table records some 110,000 clones, 75% to 90% of them present only once. This CDR3 comprises 13 residues. V lost 7 bases to trimming and J lost 1 base, with 10 bases between them. The V gene's germline CDR1 is LNHDA and CDR2 SQIVND (reference sequence). Combined were second doses at about 4 or about 12 weeks. The V gene is TRBV19, the J gene TRBJ1-1; tentatively, D is TRBD1 (5 bases). The source of this sequence is an adult who received the AZD1222 COVID-19 vaccine. The specimen comprised peripheral blood, sampled 28 days after the second AZD1222 dose. CDR3 nucleotides: TGTGCCAGTACCATCGGGGGGAACACTGAAGCTTTCTTT. This codes for CASTIGGNTEAFF.